The 23 T cell receptor beta chains given below trace back to one sample, sequenced in a study of T cells in Graves' hyperthyroidism and ophthalmopathy. TCR beta CDR3 sequences were amplified from RNA transcripts. First-round RT-PCR targeting the TCR CDR3 was performed with the HTBI primer set. TCRdb independently ran MiXCR on the multiplex PCR reads; one entry per CDR3 protein. The sample records around 400,000 distinct CDR3 sequences, 20% to 30% being singletons. Sequenced sample: blood. These receptors were collected from a man aged 50-59 years with Graves' hyperthyroidism.

This clonotype was counted at least ten times. This chain uses TRBV5-1 with TRBJ2-1; D gene uncertain. This CDR3 is 15 amino acids long. V was clipped by 0 bases and J by 3 bases, with 10 bases between them. Germline V lookup: CDR1 SGHRS, CDR2 YFSETQ. The CDR3 DNA follows: TGCGCCAGCAGCTTGGCCACACTACTCTACAATGAGCAGTTCTTC. This codes for CASSLATLLYNEQFF.

This clonotype was seen a handful of times. The chain carries TRBV6-5 and TRBJ2-7; TRBD2 agrees at 13 bases. V shed 4 bases and J 3 bases; nucleotides not matched to a gene: 3. There are 15 residues in the CDR3. CDR1 is MNHEY, CDR2 SVGAGI, per germline. CDR3 amino acids: CASSSLAGGDYEQYF. The CDR3 bases are TGTGCCAGCAGTTCACTAGCGGGAGGGGACTACGAGCAGTACTTC.

The chain links TRBV19 to TRBJ2-2; D unresolved. Trimming removed 3 bases from V and 3 bases from J, with 11 bases in between. The length of the CDR3 is 15 residues. Germline V gene sequence: CDR1 LNHDA, CDR2 SQIVND (reference sequence). The DNA for the CDR3 is TGTGCCAGTAGTATGGCATCCGCTGACACCGGGGAGCTGTTTTTT. Amino acid sequence: CASSMASADTGELFF.

This clonotype was recorded a few times. The V and J genes are TRBV19 and TRBJ1-1, with D unresolved. Germline CDR1 reads LNHDA; CDR2 reads SQIVND (reference sequence). The V and J ends lost 3 bases and 1 base respectively, with 6 bases between them. This CDR3 is built from 13 residues. The CDR3 loop reads CASSMSENTEAFF. The CDR3 DNA reads TGTGCCAGTAGTATGTCAGAGAACACTGAAGCTTTCTTT.

This clonotype turned up a few times. A clone one base away is much larger, so this may be a read error. This rearrangement joins TRBV27 to TRBJ2-1; TRBD2 matches at 9 bases. The CDR3 length is 14 residues. Germline values: CDR1 MNHEY, CDR2 SMNVEV (reference sequence). In nucleotides, the CDR3 is TGTGCCAGCACTCTGGCGGGAGGGTACAATGAGCAGCTCTTC. Protein sequence: CASTLAGGYNEQLF.

This clonotype has a handful of counts. This sequence joins TRBV6-1 and TRBJ2-3; TRBD2 matches at 14 bases. With 6 bases clipped from V and 0 bases from J, the junction kept 5 bases outside the gene matches. The germline V gene has CDR1 MNHNS and CDR2 SASEGT. This CDR3 is built from 17 residues. The CDR3 here is CASRGLAGATSTDTQYF. CDR3 nucleotide sequence: TGTGCCAGCAGGGGACTAGCGGGAGCGACTAGCACAGATACGCAGTATTTT.

In this sample, this clonotype turned up many times. V gene TRBV29-1 combines with J gene TRBJ1-1; a possible D gene is TRBD1 (5 bases). The germline V gene has CDR1 SQVTM and CDR2 ANQGSEA. V lost 8 bases and J 6 bases, leaving 16 bases between the germline ends. This CDR3 has 12 amino acids. This chain's CDR3 is CSSIAGGAEAFF. The CDR3, as DNA: TGCAGCTCCATCGCGGGAGGGGCTGAAGCTTTCTTT.

This chain connects TRBV28 to TRBJ2-1; 10 bases align to TRBD1. Per the germline V gene, CDR1 is MDHEN and CDR2 is SYDVKM. The CDR3 loop spans 14 amino acids. Trimming took 5 bases from V and 6 from J; bases not matched to a gene: 4. As DNA, the CDR3 is TGTGCCAGCAGTGGACAGGGGGGAAGCAATGAGCAGTTCTTC. Translation gives CASSGQGGSNEQFF.

This clonotype has just a few counts. This rearrangement joins TRBV20-1 to TRBJ1-6; no definite D call. CDR1 and CDR2 (germline): DFQATT, SNEGSKA (reference sequence). Trimming took off 6 bases at V and 7 bases at J, with 10 bases between the two ends. This CDR3 spans 12 amino acids. The CDR3 spells CSALVANSPLHF. CDR3 sequence (DNA): TGCAGTGCATTGGTCGCGAATTCACCCCTCCACTTT.

About this clonotype itself: Just one base apart from a much larger clone, this may be a read error. The conserved final phenylalanine or tryptophan is absent from the CDR3, which likely points to a read error. This sequence joins TRBV2 and TRBJ2-5; unclear D gene. Trimming removed 7 bases at V and 5 bases at J, with 11 bases between. Germline CDR1 and CDR2: SNHLY and FYNNEI. The CDR3 has 12 amino acids. The CDR3 region has the DNA TGTGCCAGCAAGGAGCTTCTGGAGACCCAGTACTAC. Its translation: CASKELLETQYY.

This chain links TRBV4-1 with TRBJ2-1, with 13 bases aligning to TRBD2. V lost 4 bases and J lost 9; bases outside the gene matches: 6. The germline gives CDR1 MGHRA, CDR2 YSYEKL. This CDR3 has 15 residues. CDR3 region: CASSRGLAGDFEQFF. The CDR3 DNA is TGCGCCAGCAGCCGTGGACTAGCGGGAGACTTTGAGCAGTTCTTC.

The V gene is TRBV7-2, the J gene TRBJ2-1; 11 bases align to TRBD2. The V gene's germline CDR1 is SGHTA and CDR2 FQGNSA. Trimming at V came to 2 bases and at J to 16 bases, leaving 7 bases not matched to a gene. The CDR3 loop spans 13 amino acids. CDR3: CASSLTSGGPYFF. The DNA of the CDR3 is TGTGCCAGCAGCTTAACTAGCGGGGGCCCGTATTTCTTC.

This sequence joins TRBV12-3 or TRBV12-4 and TRBJ2-1; 8 bases are shared with TRBD2. This CDR3 region has 16 residues. V lost 6 bases and J lost 8; bases outside the gene matches: 15. This chain's CDR3 is CASSPRLAGRRHEQFF. CDR3 sequence (DNA): TGTGCCAGCAGCCCTCGCCTAGCGGGCCGTCGCCATGAGCAGTTCTTC.

As concerns this clonotype: A much larger clonotype is one base distant, so this may be a read error. V gene TRBV7-2 combines with J gene TRBJ2-6; TRBD2 is a possible D gene (7 bases). CDR1 SGHTA and CDR2 FQGNSA come from the germline V gene. This CDR3 has 15 residues. CDR3 loop: CASSLVGGGANALTF. CDR3 in DNA: TGTGCCAGCAGCCTAGTGGGGGGGGGGGCCAACGCCCTGACTTTC. Together with reference TRBV7-2 and TRBJ2-6, the CDR3 gives the full variable domain: GAGVSQSPSNKVTEKGKDVELRCDPISGHTALYWYRQSLGQGLEFLIYFQGNSAPDKSGLPSDRFSAERTGGSVSTLTIQRTQQEDSAVYLCASSLVGGGANALTFGAGSRLTVL.

The chain combines TRBV6-2 or TRBV6-3 with TRBJ2-1, with 11 positions matching TRBD2. V was pared by 4 bases and J by 2 bases, with 4 bases of the junction left unmatched. The CDR3 is 16 amino acids. Germline V gene sequence: CDR1 MNHEY, CDR2 SVGEGT. CDR3 sequence reads: CASSFLAGGTYNEQFF. The CDR3 bases are TGTGCCAGCAGTTTTCTAGCGGGAGGAACCTACAATGAGCAGTTCTTC.

The genes are TRBV30 and TRBJ1-1, with 11 nucleotides matching TRBD1. There are 12 residues in the CDR3. Germline CDR1 reads GTSNPN; CDR2 reads SVGIG (reference sequence). Unmatched junction bases numbered 9, after V lost 6 bases and J lost 12 bases. The chain's CDR3 is CACVSGTGGTFF. The CDR3 DNA reads as TGTGCCTGCGTGAGTGGGACAGGGGGAACTTTCTTT.

V gene TRBV6-1 combines with J gene TRBJ2-3; the D gene could be TRBD1 or TRBD2 (6 bases each). V was cut by 6 bases and J by 5 bases, with 18 bases left in between. The germline V gene has CDR1 MNHNS and CDR2 SASEGT. This CDR3 is built from 15 residues. The CDR3 sequence is CASRDHRAGGDTQYF. The CDR3 bases are TGTGCCAGCAGAGACCACAGGGCCGGGGGAGATACGCAGTATTTT.

This clonotype has only a few counts. The rearrangement links TRBV6-2 or TRBV6-3 to TRBJ2-5, with TRBD2 identical over 9 bases. The CDR3 is 17 residues long. Trimming at V came to 5 bases and at J to 2 bases, leaving 12 bases not matched to a gene. Germline-derived CDR1 and CDR2 are MNHEY and SVGEGT. CDR3 coding DNA: TGTGCCAGCAGTCACCACCCGGCGGGAGGGGAACAAGAGACCCAGTACTTC. Amino acid sequence: CASSHHPAGGEQETQYF.

Only a few counts were recorded for this clonotype. This chain uses TRBV10-3 with TRBJ1-1; no clear D gene. The CDR3 runs to 15 residues. The ends were cut back, 8 bases at V and 8 bases at J, with 24 bases in the middle. Germline V gene lookup returns CDR1 ENHRY and CDR2 SYGVKD. CDR3: CAIVPLGRDQSEAFF. The CDR3 region has the DNA TGTGCCATCGTCCCCCTTGGAAGAGATCAATCCGAAGCTTTCTTT.

This clonotype was seen more than once but under ten times. V and J are TRBV15 and TRBJ1-2; tentative D call: TRBD1 (5 bases). V shed 0 bases and J shed 8 bases, with 10 bases lying between them. CDR1 LNHNV and CDR2 YYDKDF come from the germline V gene (reference sequence). This CDR3 spans 13 amino acids. The CDR3, as DNA: TGTGCCACCAGCAGAGATGAGGGGCGCGGCTACACCTTC. It specifies CATSRDEGRGYTF.

This sequence joins TRBV12-3 or TRBV12-4 and TRBJ1-3, with unresolved D. Between the trimmed V and J ends, which lost 8 bases and 2 bases, there was a span of 16 bases. The CDR3 contains 15 residues. The CDR3 here is CASRRLTSPGNTIYF. The CDR3 bases are TGTGCCAGCCGACGGTTGACCTCTCCTGGAAACACCATATATTTT.

The table lists this clonotype with a few counts. The rearrangement uses TRBV6-1 and TRBJ1-4; 9 nucleotides agree with TRBD1. The CDR3 has 14 residues. Germline lookup yields CDR1 MNHNS and CDR2 SASEGT. Trimming cost V 6 bases and J 5 bases; bases outside gene matches: 4. The CDR3 region is CASRETGGNEKLFF. The CDR3 coding sequence is TGTGCCAGCAGAGAAACAGGGGGCAATGAAAAACTGTTTTTT.

J is TRBJ2-7 and V is TRBV24-1; TRBD2 might be the D (5 bases). The CDR3 is 13 residues long. With 4 bases removed from V and 5 bases from J, the gap between germline ends came to 11 bases. CDR1 is KGHDR and CDR2 is SFDVKD in the germline V gene. CDR3 nucleotides: TGTGCCACCAGTGACGGGAATAAAAACGAGCAGTACTTC. Protein: CATSDGNKNEQYF.